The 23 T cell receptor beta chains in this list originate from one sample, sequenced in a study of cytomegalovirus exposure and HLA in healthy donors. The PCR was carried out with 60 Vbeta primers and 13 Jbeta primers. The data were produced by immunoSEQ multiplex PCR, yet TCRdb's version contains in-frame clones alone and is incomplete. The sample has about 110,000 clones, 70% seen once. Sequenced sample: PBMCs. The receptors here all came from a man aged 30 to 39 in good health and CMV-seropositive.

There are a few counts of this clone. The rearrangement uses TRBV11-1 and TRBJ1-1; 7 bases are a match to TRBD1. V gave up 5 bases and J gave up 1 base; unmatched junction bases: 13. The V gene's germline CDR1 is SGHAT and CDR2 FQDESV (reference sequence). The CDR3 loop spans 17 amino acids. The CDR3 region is CASSHPLSRDRNTEAFF. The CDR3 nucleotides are TGTGCCAGCAGCCACCCCCTAAGCCGGGACAGGAACACTGAAGCTTTCTTT.

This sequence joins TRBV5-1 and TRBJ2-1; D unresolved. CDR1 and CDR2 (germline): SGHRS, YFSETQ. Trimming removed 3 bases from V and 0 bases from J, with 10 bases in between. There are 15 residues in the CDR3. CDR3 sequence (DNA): TGCGCCAGCAGCTCGGCGGCCAGCTCCTACAATGAGCAGTTCTTC. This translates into CASSSAASSYNEQFF.

In nucleotides, the CDR3 is TGTGCCAGCAGCATCCGGTCATTCAGGCCGGATACGCAGTATTTT. It translates to CASSIRSFRPDTQYF. The chain recombines TRBV21-1 with TRBJ2-3; TRBD1 is the table's D call and was not checked against the DNA. TRBV21-1 is labeled a pseudogene. CDR3 size: 15 residues.

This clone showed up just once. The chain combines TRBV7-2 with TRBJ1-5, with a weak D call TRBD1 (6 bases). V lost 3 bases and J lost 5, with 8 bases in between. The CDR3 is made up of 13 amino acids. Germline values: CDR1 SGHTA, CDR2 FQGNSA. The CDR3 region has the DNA TGTGCCAGCAGCTTTTGGGGGCATCAGCCCCAGCATTTT. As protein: CASSFWGHQPQHF. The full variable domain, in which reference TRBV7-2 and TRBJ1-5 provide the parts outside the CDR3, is GAGVSQSPSNKVTEKGKDVELRCDPISGHTALYWYRQSLGQGLEFLIYFQGNSAPDKSGLPSDRFSAERTGGSVSTLTIQRTQQEDSAVYLCASSFWGHQPQHFGDGTRLSIL.

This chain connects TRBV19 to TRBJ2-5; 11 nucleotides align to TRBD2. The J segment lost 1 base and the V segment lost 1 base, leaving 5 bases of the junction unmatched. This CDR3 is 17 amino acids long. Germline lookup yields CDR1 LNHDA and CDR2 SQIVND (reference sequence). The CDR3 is CASSIARLAGGQETQYF. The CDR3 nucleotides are TGTGCCAGTAGTATAGCCCGGCTAGCGGGGGGCCAAGAGACCCAGTACTTC.

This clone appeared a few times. The CDR3 DNA reads as TGTGCCAGCAGCTTAGATCGCCTGGACACTCGCCTCTACAATGAGCAGTTCTTC. Amino acids: CASSLDRLDTRLYNEQFF. The chain recombines TRBV11-2 with TRBJ2-1, with D possibly matching TRBD1 (5 bases). The CDR3 is made up of 18 amino acids. Germline assignment: CDR1 SGHAT and CDR2 FQNNGV. Trimming removed 0 bases from V and 3 bases from J, with 18 bases in between.

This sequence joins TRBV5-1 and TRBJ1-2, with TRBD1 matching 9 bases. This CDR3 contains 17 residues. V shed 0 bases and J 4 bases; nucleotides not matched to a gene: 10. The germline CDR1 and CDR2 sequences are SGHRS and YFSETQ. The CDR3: CASSLGPGQGSIYGYTF. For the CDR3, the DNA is TGCGCCAGCAGCTTGGGACCGGGACAGGGCTCTATCTATGGCTACACCTTC. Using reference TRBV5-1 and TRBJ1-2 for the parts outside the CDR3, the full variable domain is KAGVTQTPRYLIKTRGQQVTLSCSPISGHRSVSWYQQTPGQGLQFLFEYFSETQRNKGNFPGRFSGRQFSNSRSEMNVSTLELGDSALYLCASSLGPGQGSIYGYTFGSGTRLTVV.

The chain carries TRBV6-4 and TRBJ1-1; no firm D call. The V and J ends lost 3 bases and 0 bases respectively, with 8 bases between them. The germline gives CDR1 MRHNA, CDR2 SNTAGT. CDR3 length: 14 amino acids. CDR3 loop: CASSETGMNTEAFF. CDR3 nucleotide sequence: TGTGCCAGCAGTGAAACGGGGATGAACACTGAAGCTTTCTTT.

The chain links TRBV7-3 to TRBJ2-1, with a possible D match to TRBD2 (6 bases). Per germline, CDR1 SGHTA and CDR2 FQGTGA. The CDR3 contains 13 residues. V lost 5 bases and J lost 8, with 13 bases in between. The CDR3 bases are TGTGCCAGCAGCACTACTAGCAGGGATGAGCAGTTCTTC. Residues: CASSTTSRDEQFF.

The CDR3 reads CASPTRGSGAEQYV. CDR3 in DNA: TGTGCCAGCCCCACGAGGGGGAGTGGGGCCGAGCAGTACGTC. The rearrangement uses TRBV27 and TRBJ2-7, with a tentative D call TRBD1 (6 bases). Trimming took 8 bases from V and 6 from J, leaving 20 bases between them. From germline, CDR1 is MNHEY and CDR2 SMNVEV (reference sequence). This CDR3 region has 14 residues.

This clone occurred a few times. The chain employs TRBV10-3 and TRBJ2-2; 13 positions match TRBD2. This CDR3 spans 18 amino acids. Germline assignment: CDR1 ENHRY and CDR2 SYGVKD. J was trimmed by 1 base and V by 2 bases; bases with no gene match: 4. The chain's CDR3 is CAISEGLAGARNTGELFF. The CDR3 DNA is TGTGCCATCAGTGAGGGACTAGCGGGGGCCCGGAACACCGGGGAGCTGTTTTTT.

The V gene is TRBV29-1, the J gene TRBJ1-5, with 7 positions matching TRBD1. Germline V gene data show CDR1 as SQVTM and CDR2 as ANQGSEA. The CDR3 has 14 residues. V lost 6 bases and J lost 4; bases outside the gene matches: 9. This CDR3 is CSVRGTDPNQPQHF. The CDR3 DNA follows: TGCAGCGTGCGCGGGACAGACCCAAATCAGCCCCAGCATTTT.

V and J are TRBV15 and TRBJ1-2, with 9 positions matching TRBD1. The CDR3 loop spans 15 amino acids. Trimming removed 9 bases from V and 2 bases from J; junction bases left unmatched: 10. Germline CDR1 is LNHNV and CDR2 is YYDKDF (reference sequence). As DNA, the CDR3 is TGTGCCACGAGGCCGGGACAGGGAGTAAACTATGGCTACACCTTC. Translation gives CATRPGQGVNYGYTF.

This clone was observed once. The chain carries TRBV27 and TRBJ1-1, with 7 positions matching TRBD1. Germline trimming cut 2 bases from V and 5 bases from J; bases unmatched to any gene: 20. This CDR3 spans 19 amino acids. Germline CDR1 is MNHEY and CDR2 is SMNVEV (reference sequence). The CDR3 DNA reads TGTGCCAGCAGTTTAAGTATGGGGCGGGACAGATATCTCGAGACTGAAGCTTTCTTT. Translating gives CASSLSMGRDRYLETEAFF.

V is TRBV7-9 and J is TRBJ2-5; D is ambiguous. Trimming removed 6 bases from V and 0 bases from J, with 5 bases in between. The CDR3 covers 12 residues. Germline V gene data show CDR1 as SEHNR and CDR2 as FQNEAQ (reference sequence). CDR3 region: CASSSYQETQYF. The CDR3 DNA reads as TGTGCCAGCAGTTCGTACCAAGAGACCCAGTACTTC.

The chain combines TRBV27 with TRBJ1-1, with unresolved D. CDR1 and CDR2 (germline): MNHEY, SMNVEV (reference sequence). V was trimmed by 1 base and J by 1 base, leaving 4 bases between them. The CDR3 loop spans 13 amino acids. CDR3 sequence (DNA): TGTGCCAGCAGTTTATTGGCGAACACTGAAGCTTTCTTT. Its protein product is CASSLLANTEAFF.

This chain's CDR3 is CASTVDRGEETQYF. As DNA, the CDR3 is TGTGCCAGCACTGTCGACAGGGGGGAAGAGACCCAGTACTTC. The genes are TRBV6-5 and TRBJ2-5, with 9 bases lining up with TRBD1. This CDR3 contains 14 residues. Germline values: CDR1 MNHEY, CDR2 SVGAGI. The V and J ends lost 7 bases and 3 bases, in that order; junction bases with no gene match: 6.

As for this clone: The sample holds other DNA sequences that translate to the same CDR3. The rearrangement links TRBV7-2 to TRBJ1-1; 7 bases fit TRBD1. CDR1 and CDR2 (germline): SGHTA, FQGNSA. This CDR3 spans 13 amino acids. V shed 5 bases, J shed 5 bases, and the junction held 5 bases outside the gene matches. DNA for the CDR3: TGTGCCAGCAGCACCAGACAGGGAACTGAAGCTTTCTTT. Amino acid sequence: CASSTRQGTEAFF.

The CDR3 DNA reads as TGTGCCAGCAGCCAAGAGGCCGGGATCGGAAACACCATATATTTT. This codes for CASSQEAGIGNTIYF. The gene calls are TRBV4-2 and TRBJ1-3; no clear D. The CDR3 is 15 amino acids. The V gene lost 0 bases and the J gene lost 4 bases, with 10 bases spanning the gap. Germline lookup yields CDR1 LGHNA and CDR2 YNFKEQ.

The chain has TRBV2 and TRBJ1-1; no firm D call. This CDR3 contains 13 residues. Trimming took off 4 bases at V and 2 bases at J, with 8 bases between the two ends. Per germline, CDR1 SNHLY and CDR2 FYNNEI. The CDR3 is CASSGQGNTEAFF. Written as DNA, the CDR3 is TGTGCCAGCAGTGGACAAGGAAACACTGAAGCTTTCTTT. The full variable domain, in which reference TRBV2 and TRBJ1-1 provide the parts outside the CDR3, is EPEVTQTPSHQVTQMGQEVILRCVPISNHLYFYWYRQILGQKVEFLVSFYNNEISEKSEIFDDQFSVERPDGSNFTLKIRSTKLEDSAMYFCASSGQGNTEAFFGQGTRLTVV.

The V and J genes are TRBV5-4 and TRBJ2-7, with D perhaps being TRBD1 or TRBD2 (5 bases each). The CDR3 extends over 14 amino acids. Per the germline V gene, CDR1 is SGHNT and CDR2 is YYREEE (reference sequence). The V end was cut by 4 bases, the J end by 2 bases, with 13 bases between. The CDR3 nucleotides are TGTGCCAGCAGCCGGACGGTGGGGGCCTACGAGCAGTACGTC. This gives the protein CASSRTVGAYEQYV.

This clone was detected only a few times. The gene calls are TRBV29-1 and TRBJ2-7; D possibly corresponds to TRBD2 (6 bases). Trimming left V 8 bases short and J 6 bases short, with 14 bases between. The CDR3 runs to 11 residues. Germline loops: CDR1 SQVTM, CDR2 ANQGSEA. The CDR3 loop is CSQGGGPEQYV. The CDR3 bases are TGCAGCCAAGGCGGAGGGCCCGAGCAGTACGTC.

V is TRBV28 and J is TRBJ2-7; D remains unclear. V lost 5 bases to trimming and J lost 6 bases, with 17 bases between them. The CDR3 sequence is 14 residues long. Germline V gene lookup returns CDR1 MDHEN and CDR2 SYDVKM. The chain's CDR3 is CASSPRQLVSEQYV. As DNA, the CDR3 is TGTGCCAGCAGTCCCCGCCAGCTAGTGAGCGAGCAGTACGTC.